The TCR beta chain under discussion was sequenced for a study of technical replicates of blood from several donors. Only in-frame clones appear in the TCRdb table, and some are missing; sequencing was by immunoSEQ multiplex PCR. Of tens of thousands of clones listed, roughly 92% are singletons. The CDR3 is 18 amino acids. Germline V gene data show CDR1 as LNHNV and CDR2 as YYDKDF (reference sequence). The J segment lost 1 base and the V segment lost 2 bases, leaving 13 bases of the junction unmatched. The chain combines TRBV15 with TRBJ1-1; 7 nucleotides match TRBD1. The sequenced sample was T cells isolated from PBMCs. The source of this sequence is a human donor in good health. This CDR3 is CATSRRGTGARPNTEAFF. The CDR3 nucleotides are TGTGCCACCAGCAGAAGAGGAACAGGGGCCCGGCCGAACACTGAAGCTTTCTTT.